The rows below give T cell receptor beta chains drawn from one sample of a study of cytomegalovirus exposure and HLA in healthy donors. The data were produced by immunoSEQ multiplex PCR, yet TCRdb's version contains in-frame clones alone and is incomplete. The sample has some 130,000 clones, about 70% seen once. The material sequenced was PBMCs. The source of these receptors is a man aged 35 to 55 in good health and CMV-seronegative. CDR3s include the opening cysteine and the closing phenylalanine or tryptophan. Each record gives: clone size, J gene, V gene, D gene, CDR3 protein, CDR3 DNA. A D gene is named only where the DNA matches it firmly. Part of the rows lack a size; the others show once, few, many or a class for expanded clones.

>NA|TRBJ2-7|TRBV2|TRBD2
CASFLLRVAGDWEQYF
TGTGCCAGTTTCCTCCTGCGGGTAGCGGGGGATTGGGAGCAGTACTTC
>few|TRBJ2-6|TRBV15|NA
CATSRSLVADSSGANVLTF
TGTGCCACCAGCAGATCCCTGGTAGCCGACAGCTCTGGGGCCAACGTCCTGACTTTC
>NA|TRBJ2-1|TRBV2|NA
CASSEPYNEQFF
TGTGCCAGCAGTGAACCATACAATGAGCAGTTCTTC
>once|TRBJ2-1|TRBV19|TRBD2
CASWGLGLAGNEQFF
TGTGCCAGTTGGGGGCTGGGACTAGCGGGGAATGAGCAGTTCTTC
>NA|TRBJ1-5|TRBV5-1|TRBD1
CASSLAGGSQPQHF
TGCGCCAGCAGCTTGGCAGGGGGCTCTCAGCCCCAGCATTTT
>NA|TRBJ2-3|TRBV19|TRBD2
CASSWGGGTDTQYF
TGTGCCAGTAGTTGGGGAGGGGGCACAGATACGCAGTATTTT
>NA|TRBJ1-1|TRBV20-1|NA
CSGEGDTEAFF
TGCAGTGGGGAGGGGGACACTGAAGCTTTCTTT
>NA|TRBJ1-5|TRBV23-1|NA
CASSQEEGPQPQHF
TGCGCCAGCAGTCAGGAGGAGGGGCCTCAGCCCCAGCATTTT
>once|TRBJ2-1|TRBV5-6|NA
CASNQGSPHNEQFF
TGTGCCAGCAACCAGGGGTCACCCCACAATGAGCAGTTCTTC
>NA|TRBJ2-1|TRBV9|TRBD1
CASSGTGPSNEQFF
TGTGCCAGCAGCGGGACAGGGCCTTCCAATGAGCAGTTCTTC
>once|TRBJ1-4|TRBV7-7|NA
CASSFYERTTNEKLFF
TGTGCCAGCAGCTTTTATGAGCGTACAACTAATGAAAAACTGTTTTTT